This T cell receptor (beta chain) was sequenced during a study of type 1 regulatory T cells. About the study: This in vitro CD4 product, T-allo10, is enriched for Tr1 cells and alloantigen-specific.

Findings and caveats of the study: Compared with non-type 1 regulatory T cells, type 1 regulatory T cells showed a more restricted TCR repertoire.

Worth noting for this clonotype: No antigen is known for it. A much larger clone is a single base away; this may be a read error. Lacking the conserved final phenylalanine or tryptophan, this CDR3 likely reflects a read error.

CDR1 and CDR2 from the germline V gene are KGHSH and LQKENI. The V end was cut by 3 bases, the J end by 4 bases, with 13 bases between. The CDR3 has 15 residues. TCRdb re-called the reads through MiXCR, storing one row per CDR3 protein. The data contain several thousand distinct CDR3 sequences, around 26% of them singletons. The origin of this receptor is a human donor in good health. The rearrangement links TRBV18 to TRBJ2-1; D is perhaps TRBD1 or TRBD2 (7 bases each). Sequencing used cultured type 1 regulatory T (Tr1) cells, either the whole culture or a sorted fraction (not recorded which). The CDR3 protein is CASSPPQGGYNEQFL. CDR3 bases: TGTGCCAGCTCACCCCCTCAGGGGGGGTACAATGAGCAGTTCTTA.